Presented here are 20 T cell receptor beta chains from one specimen sequenced in a study of blood T cells in healthy people across ages. Sample-barcoded 5' priming and a J-beta primer mix drove a second PCR of about 6 to 11 cycles. A single record per CDR3 protein comes from TCRdb applying MiXCR to the 5' RACE reads. The sample lists 750,000 to 950,000 distinct CDR3 sequences; almost 30% were seen once. The same sample was also studied in work on T cells of mothers and their children.

Sequences were obtained from blood. The receptors stem from a woman aged 35 to 49 in good health.

V is TRBV18 and J is TRBJ2-1; 8 positions match TRBD2. The CDR3 is 16 amino acids. Germline assignment: CDR1 KGHSH and CDR2 LQKENI. V lost 0 bases, J lost 10 bases, and 11 bases stayed unmatched. The CDR3 protein is CASSPPEKRGWEEQFF. DNA for the CDR3: TGTGCCAGCTCACCACCGGAGAAGCGGGGGTGGGAAGAGCAGTTCTTC.

This clonotype was picked up a small number of times. The genes are TRBV6-5 and TRBJ1-2; D might be TRBD1 (6 bases). With 0 bases removed from V and 0 bases from J, the gap between germline ends came to 17 bases. The CDR3 totals 18 residues. CDR1 is MNHEY, CDR2 SVGAGI, per germline. Here the CDR3 DNA reads TGTGCCAGCAGTTACTCCAAGGCTGACAGGCGAGCTAACTATGGCTACACCTTC. It encodes CASSYSKADRRANYGYTF.

The table lists this clonotype with a few counts. The chain combines TRBV29-1 with TRBJ2-7, with 10 bases matching TRBD1. V dropped 4 bases and J dropped 7; count of bases not matched to a gene: 7. This CDR3 has 13 residues. Germline CDR1 reads SQVTM; CDR2 reads ANQGSEA. CDR3 amino acids: CSVVGTGVREQYF. The CDR3 DNA follows: TGCAGCGTTGTGGGGACAGGGGTCAGGGAGCAGTACTTC.

The chain uses TRBV12-3 or TRBV12-4 and TRBJ2-7; the match to TRBD1 covers 9 bases. V trimming: 1 base; J trimming: 4 bases; junction bases outside the gene matches: 11. This CDR3 spans 17 amino acids. This CDR3 reads CASSLVPLGTGWYEQYF. CDR3 nucleotides: TGTGCCAGCAGTTTAGTCCCCCTCGGGACAGGGTGGTACGAGCAGTACTTC.

The sample holds one count of this clonotype. Being one base from a much bigger clone, this may be a read error. This chain uses TRBV12-3 or TRBV12-4 with TRBJ2-7, with a possible D match to TRBD1 (7 bases). CDR3 length equals 13 residues. CDR3 sequence reads: CVSSTQGGYEQYF. CDR3 sequence (DNA): TGTGTCAGCAGTACCCAGGGGGGCTACGAGCAGTACTTC.

This clonotype showed up many times. The V gene is TRBV18, the J gene TRBJ1-2; TRBD1 aligns across 7 bases. CDR3 length equals 15 residues. Looked up from germline, CDR1 is KGHSH and CDR2 is LQKENI. V lost 3 bases, J lost 2 bases, and 6 bases stayed unmatched. CDR3 in DNA: TGTGCCAGCTCACCTACAGGGGATAAGAACTATGGCTACACCTTC. It specifies CASSPTGDKNYGYTF. The full variable domain, rest sourced from reference TRBV18 and TRBJ1-2, is NAGVMQNPRHLVRRRGQEARLRCSPMKGHSHVYWYRQLPEEGLKFMVYLQKENIIDESGMPKERFSAEFPKEGPSILRIQQVVRGDSAAYFCASSPTGDKNYGYTFGSGTRLTVV.

On this clonotype: A much more abundant neighbour one base away suggests this may be a read error. The chain uses TRBV7-2 and TRBJ1-1; possibly TRBD1 for D (5 bases). This CDR3 has 15 amino acids. CDR1 SGHTA and CDR2 FQGNSA come from the germline V gene. V was shortened by 1 base and J by 1 base, with 10 bases between the two germline ends. CDR3 region: CASSLVGAGNTEAFF. The CDR3 DNA sequence: TGTGCCAGCAGCTTAGTTGGGGCAGGGAACACTGAAGCTTTCTTT. Variable domain in full (rest from reference TRBV7-2 and TRBJ1-1): GAGVSQSPSNKVTEKGKDVELRCDPISGHTALYWYRQSLGQGLEFLIYFQGNSAPDKSGLPSDRFSAERTGGSVSTLTIQRTQQEDSAVYLCASSLVGAGNTEAFFGQGTRLTVV.

The genes are TRBV7-2 and TRBJ2-3; D is possibly TRBD2 (6 bases). The germline CDR1 and CDR2 sequences are SGHTA and FQGNSA. V lost 5 bases to trimming and J lost 4 bases, with 16 bases between them. CDR3 length equals 15 residues. CDR3 in DNA: TGTGCCAGCAGCCTTGACGGGGGAAGGGCAGATACGCAGTATTTT. Residues: CASSLDGGRADTQYF.

This clonotype has just a few counts. This chain uses TRBV29-1 with TRBJ2-5; weak D call: TRBD1 (5 bases). V lost 0 bases to trimming and J lost 2 bases, with 10 bases between them. CDR3 length: 14 amino acids. The germline V gene has CDR1 SQVTM and CDR2 ANQGSEA. The chain's CDR3 is CSVEDLRQQETQYF. The CDR3 coding sequence is TGCAGCGTTGAAGATCTAAGACAGCAAGAGACCCAGTACTTC.

The sample holds a few counts of this clonotype. The chain joins TRBV19 to TRBJ2-1; 7 bases line up with TRBD1. Germline CDR1 is LNHDA and CDR2 is SQIVND (reference sequence). J was trimmed by 0 bases and V by 6 bases; bases with no gene match: 2. The length of the CDR3 is 14 residues. In DNA form, the CDR3 reads TGTGCCAGTAGGGGACAGAGCTCCTACAATGAGCAGTTCTTC. Encoded protein: CASRGQSSYNEQFF.

This chain links TRBV7-2 with TRBJ2-1; 10 bases are a match to TRBD2. The V segment lost 1 base and the J segment 0 bases; nucleotides outside the gene matches: 6. Germline CDR1 SGHTA, CDR2 FQGNSA. This CDR3 has 18 amino acids. CDR3 sequence (DNA): TGTGCCAGCAGCTTAGTTCGTAGCGGGGGGAGCTCCTACAATGAGCAGTTCTTC. Amino acid sequence: CASSLVRSGGSSYNEQFF.

The chain recombines TRBV7-2 with TRBJ2-2; perhaps TRBD1 as D (5 bases). The CDR3 extends over 16 amino acids. Per the germline V gene, CDR1 is SGHTA and CDR2 is FQGNSA. V was shortened by 1 base and J by 2 bases, with 11 bases between the two germline ends. CDR3 coding DNA: TGTGCCAGCAGCTTAGTTTCCAGGGTTAACACCGGGGAGCTGTTTTTT. It codes for CASSLVSRVNTGELFF.

This clonotype was counted ten times or more. The J gene is TRBJ2-3, the V gene TRBV24-1; 10 bases line up with TRBD1. The CDR3 contains 15 residues. Germline-derived CDR1 and CDR2 are KGHDR and SFDVKD. The V segment lost 4 bases and the J segment 3 bases; nucleotides outside the gene matches: 3. DNA of the CDR3: TGTGCCACCAGTGACGACAGGGGGCGGACAGATACGCAGTATTTT. It specifies CATSDDRGRTDTQYF.

The sample holds one count of this clonotype. A single base separates this from a much larger clone, so it may be a read error. This is likely a read error, given that the CDR3 carries no conserved phenylalanine or tryptophan at its end. This chain uses TRBV9 with TRBJ1-2, with TRBD1 matching over 7 bases. The V segment lost 0 bases and the J segment 6 bases; nucleotides outside the gene matches: 8. The CDR3 has 15 amino acids. Germline values: CDR1 SGDLS, CDR2 YYNGEE. For the CDR3, the DNA is TGTGCCAGCAGCGTAGCAGGGGGGCAGTTCGATGGCTACACCTTA. Translated: CASSVAGGQFDGYTL.

This clonotype was counted only a few times. V is TRBV20-1 and J is TRBJ1-6, with a weak D call TRBD1 (6 bases). The CDR3 is made up of 16 amino acids. CDR1 and CDR2 (germline): DFQATT, SNEGSKA (reference sequence). V was trimmed by 0 bases and J by 10 bases, leaving 19 bases between them. Written as DNA, the CDR3 is TGCAGTGCTAGAGATCGGCCAGGGGCGAGAAACTCACCCCTCCACTTT. This sequence encodes CSARDRPGARNSPLHF.

This clonotype was found many times. The chain combines TRBV5-1 with TRBJ2-7; 8 bases map to TRBD2. The CDR3 has 16 residues. The V gene's germline CDR1 is SGHRS and CDR2 YFSETQ. The V segment lost 0 bases and the J segment 2 bases; nucleotides outside the gene matches: 7. CDR3 loop: CASSLGPAGDTYEQYF. The CDR3 nucleotides are TGCGCCAGCAGCTTGGGTCCAGCGGGGGATACCTACGAGCAGTACTTC.

The chain has TRBV2 and TRBJ1-6; D ambiguous. The CDR3 extends over 13 amino acids. The ends were cut back, 3 bases at V and 8 bases at J, with 8 bases in the middle. Germline V CDR1 and CDR2: SNHLY, FYNNEI. The CDR3 DNA sequence: TGTGCCAGCAGTGATAACGTATATTCACCCCTCCACTTT. Translation gives CASSDNVYSPLHF. The entire variable domain, with the rest obtained from reference TRBV2 and TRBJ1-6, is as follows: EPEVTQTPSHQVTQMGQEVILRCVPISNHLYFYWYRQILGQKVEFLVSFYNNEISEKSEIFDDQFSVERPDGSNFTLKIRSTKLEDSAMYFCASSDNVYSPLHFGNGTRLTVT.

This clonotype was recorded many times. This chain uses TRBV7-2 with TRBJ1-2; no definite D call. V was shortened by 1 base and J by 4 bases, with 10 bases between the two germline ends. Germline CDR1 is SGHTA and CDR2 is FQGNSA. The CDR3 totals 14 residues. In DNA form, the CDR3 reads TGTGCCAGCAGCTTAGAAACACCCCTCTATGGCTACACCTTC. This encodes CASSLETPLYGYTF.

In its sample, this clonotype was seen many times. The chain uses TRBV5-1 and TRBJ1-6; possibly TRBD1 for D (5 bases). Trimming took off 0 bases at V and 0 bases at J, with 13 bases between the two ends. This CDR3 has 18 residues. In germline, CDR1 is SGHRS, CDR2 YFSETQ. CDR3 sequence (DNA): TGCGCCAGCAGCTTGGGACAGCATGGGAGCTCCTATAATTCACCCCTCCACTTT. Translating it yields CASSLGQHGSSYNSPLHF.

This clonotype was counted between two and nine times. A much larger clone differs by one base, so this may be a read error. The chain carries TRBV24-1 and TRBJ2-5, with D possibly called TRBD1 or TRBD2 (5 bases each). The CDR3 runs to 16 residues. Germline V gene sequence: CDR1 KGHDR, CDR2 SFDVKD. CDR3 nucleotide sequence: TGTGCCACCAGTGACCCACACGGGACCCTCCAAGAGGCCCAGTACTTC. Amino acid sequence: CATSDPHGTLQEAQYF.